These 28 T cell receptor beta chains originate from one sample sequenced in a study of post-analysis software for immune sequencing data. These TCRs are of unknown antigen specificity. Overall study results and limits: TRBV5-6, TRBV5-1 and TRBV20-1 belonged to a set of about five TRBV segments that were more frequent in patients than controls.

Tagging with unique molecular identifiers was a feature of the TCR beta cDNA libraries. TCRdb reanalysed the PCR reads using MiXCR and keeps one entry per CDR3 protein. This table has more than 500,000 distinct CDR3 sequences, less than 40% appearing once. Sequencing used blood. These receptors were obtained from a girl between 2 and 17 years old with multiple sclerosis.

The V call is TRBV10-3, the J call TRBJ2-1, with 11 positions matching TRBD1. This CDR3 spans 15 amino acids. CDR1 and CDR2 (germline): ENHRY, SYGVKD. Trimming at V came to 5 bases and at J to 6 bases, leaving 6 bases not matched to a gene. CDR3 in amino acids: CAISWGQGGTNEQFF. Here the CDR3 DNA reads TGTGCCATCAGTTGGGGACAGGGGGGGACCAATGAGCAGTTCTTC.

As to this clonotype: A much more abundant neighbour one base away suggests this may be a read error. The J gene is TRBJ2-5, the V gene TRBV6-5; D may be TRBD1 (5 bases). Germline CDR1 MNHEY, CDR2 SVGAGI. The CDR3 is 12 residues long. The CDR3 here is CTSSSRGETQYF. Here the CDR3 DNA reads TGTACCAGCAGTTCAAGGGGAGAGACCCAGTACTTC.

This clonotype occurred a few times. The CDR3 region is CASSPKSRGYGYTF. CDR3 nucleotide sequence: TGTGCCAGCAGTCCGAAGTCCCGTGGCTATGGCTACACCTTC. The chain links TRBV3-1 to TRBJ1-2; the D is unclear. Between the trimmed V and J ends, which lost 6 bases and 4 bases, there was a span of 15 bases. This CDR3 has 14 amino acids. Per germline, CDR1 LGHDT and CDR2 YNNKEL (reference sequence).

This clonotype was detected only a few times. This chain connects TRBV28 to TRBJ1-6, with D possibly TRBD1 on 5 matching bases. V lost 6 bases and J 3 bases, leaving 15 bases between the germline ends. The CDR3 spans 16 residues. Per germline, CDR1 MDHEN and CDR2 SYDVKM. The CDR3 sequence is CASSPRAGHYNSPLHF. The CDR3 coding sequence is TGTGCCAGCAGCCCGAGGGCAGGGCACTATAATTCACCCCTCCACTTT.

This clonotype was picked up a small number of times. V usage is TRBV9 and J usage is TRBJ1-1, with a possible D match to TRBD1 (6 bases). Germline V gives CDR1 SGDLS, CDR2 YYNGEE. This CDR3 is 16 amino acids long. V gave up 0 bases and J gave up 1 base, with 13 bases separating them. CDR3 sequence (DNA): TGTGCCAGCAGCGTAGGGTCAGGGGCTAGGAACACTGAAGCTTTCTTT. It encodes CASSVGSGARNTEAFF.

A note on this clonotype: This may arise from a read error, as a much more abundant clone is one base away. V is TRBV5-6 and J is TRBJ2-1, with 8 bases aligning to TRBD2. With the DNA end fitting TRBJ2-7 better, the J assignment may be wrong. The CDR3 sequence is 14 residues long. Per the germline V gene, CDR1 is SGHDT and CDR2 is YYEEEE. For the CDR3, the DNA is TGTGCCAGCAGCTTTCGCGGGGGGTACAATGAGCAGTACTTC. Protein: CASSFRGGYNEQYF.

This clonotype was counted a few times. The chain combines TRBV20-1 with TRBJ2-7, with D possibly being TRBD2 (6 bases). CDR1 and CDR2 from the germline V gene are DFQATT and SNEGSKA (reference sequence). The ends were cut back, 2 bases at V and 0 bases at J, with 14 bases in the middle. The CDR3 contains 15 residues. The CDR3 region has the DNA TGCAGTGCTAGAAGCGGGTTCGGGGGCTCCTACGAGCAGTACTTC. It encodes CSARSGFGGSYEQYF.

V gene TRBV12-3 or TRBV12-4 combines with J gene TRBJ1-1; no definite D call. This CDR3 has 14 residues. Deletions cut 6 bases from V and 0 bases from J, with 11 bases between. The CDR3, as DNA: TGTGCCAGCAGGCCTCAGAGCCTGAACACTGAAGCTTTCTTT. Translated, it gives CASRPQSLNTEAFF.

The chain joins TRBV5-1 to TRBJ2-3; D is unclear. This CDR3 has 15 amino acids. The germline V gene has CDR1 SGHRS and CDR2 YFSETQ. Trimming pared 7 bases from V and 5 bases from J, leaving 20 bases between. The CDR3 DNA sequence: TGCGCCAGCGCCTCGGGCCTGTCTGGTAGAGATACGCAGTATTTT. This codes for CASASGLSGRDTQYF.

V is TRBV5-1 and J is TRBJ2-3; D tentatively fits TRBD1 or TRBD2 (6 bases each). Germline V gives CDR1 SGHRS, CDR2 YFSETQ. This CDR3 spans 14 amino acids. The V end was cut by 2 bases, the J end by 6 bases, with 13 bases between. CDR3 nucleotide sequence: TGCGCCAGCAGCTTACCGGGGGCGTGGGATACGCAGTATTTT. Protein: CASSLPGAWDTQYF.

This chain joins TRBV6-4 and TRBJ2-1; 7 nucleotides align to TRBD1. J was trimmed by 5 bases and V by 0 bases; bases with no gene match: 4. The CDR3 is made up of 15 amino acids. Per the germline V gene, CDR1 is MRHNA and CDR2 is SNTAGT. The CDR3 reads CASSDSGGEDNEQFF. CDR3 nucleotide sequence: TGTGCCAGCAGTGACTCAGGGGGCGAAGACAATGAGCAGTTCTTC.

This clonotype was counted a few times. The chain is built from TRBV18 and TRBJ1-2; D unclear. The germline V gene has CDR1 KGHSH and CDR2 LQKENI. The CDR3 runs 17 residues. The V end lost 0 bases, the J end lost 0 bases, and 14 bases lay between the germline ends. CDR3 protein: CASSPPRASGPNYGYTF. The CDR3, as DNA: TGTGCCAGCTCACCACCGAGGGCCTCTGGCCCTAACTATGGCTACACCTTC.

This clonotype turned up a few times. The chain links TRBV5-1 to TRBJ2-5; TRBD2 might be the D (5 bases). The germline V gene has CDR1 SGHRS and CDR2 YFSETQ. Trimming shortened V by 3 bases and J by 11 bases, and 20 bases separated the two germline ends. CDR3 length: 14 residues. CDR3 sequence reads: CASSWDISLGEQYF. CDR3 coding DNA: TGCGCCAGCAGCTGGGATATATCCCTTGGGGAGCAGTACTTC.

The chain joins TRBV9 to TRBJ2-5, with a possible D match to TRBD1 (7 bases). Germline V gene lookup returns CDR1 SGDLS and CDR2 YYNGEE. The V end lost 2 bases, the J end lost 7 bases, and 15 bases lay between the germline ends. The CDR3 sequence is 14 residues long. The CDR3 protein is CASSVVAGGGTQYF. The CDR3 coding sequence is TGTGCCAGCAGCGTTGTCGCAGGGGGAGGGACCCAGTACTTC.

In DNA form, the CDR3 reads TGTGCCAGCAGCTTAACGGCTAGCGGATACAATGAGCAGTTCTTC. Translated: CASSLTASGYNEQFF. The J gene is TRBJ2-1, the V gene TRBV7-8, with 7 positions matching TRBD2. The V gene end was trimmed by 2 bases and the J gene end by 4 bases; junction bases not matched to a gene: 5. Per germline, CDR1 SGHVS and CDR2 FQNEAQ. The CDR3 totals 15 residues. Full variable domain (remainder filled in from reference TRBV7-8 and TRBJ2-1): GAGVSQSPRYKVAKRGQDVALRCDPISGHVSLFWYQQALGQGPEFLTYFQNEAQLDKSGLPSDRFFAERPEGSVSTLKIQRTQQEDSAVYLCASSLTASGYNEQFFGPGTRLTVL.

This clonotype has only a few counts. The CDR3 nucleotides read TGCGCCAGCAGCTTCCCCGGACACCCCCGGGAGACCCAGTACTTC. The encoded protein is CASSFPGHPRETQYF. The chain has TRBV5-1 and TRBJ2-5; a weak D match, TRBD1 (5 bases). From germline, CDR1 is SGHRS and CDR2 YFSETQ. There are 15 residues in the CDR3. V shed 2 bases and J shed 5 bases, with 16 bases lying between them.

This chain joins TRBV5-1 and TRBJ1-2; 8 bases are shared with TRBD1. This CDR3 comprises 14 residues. Germline V gene data show CDR1 as SGHRS and CDR2 as YFSETQ. With V trimmed by 2 bases and J by 8 bases, 8 bases remained unmatched. CDR3 bases: TGCGCCAGCAGCTTCGACACAGGGGGAGGCGGCTACACCTTC. Translated: CASSFDTGGGGYTF. The full variable domain, with the rest looked up from reference TRBV5-1 and TRBJ1-2, is KAGVTQTPRYLIKTRGQQVTLSCSPISGHRSVSWYQQTPGQGLQFLFEYFSETQRNKGNFPGRFSGRQFSNSRSEMNVSTLELGDSALYLCASSFDTGGGGYTFGSGTRLTVV.

The rearrangement joins TRBV20-1 to TRBJ1-4; 7 bases are shared with TRBD1. This CDR3 has 14 amino acids. After removal of 6 bases from V and 8 bases from J, the junction contained 12 bases not matched to a gene. Germline values: CDR1 DFQATT, CDR2 SNEGSKA (reference sequence). The CDR3 DNA sequence: TGCAGTGCCCCCGGGGGGCAGGGGGGAGAAAAACTGTTTTTT. As protein: CSAPGGQGGEKLFF.

About this clonotype itself: Possible read error: a much larger clone is one base away. The chain uses TRBV2 and TRBJ1-5; the D gene is possibly TRBD1 (5 bases). This CDR3 contains 15 residues. Germline CDR1 reads SNHLY; CDR2 reads FYNNEI. V was clipped by 6 bases and J by 2 bases, with 14 bases between them. The CDR3 nucleotides read TGTGCCAGCAGGGTTGATCAGGGATGCAATCAGCCCCAGCATTTT. It is translated as CASRVDQGCNQPQHF.

This clonotype appeared a few times. The chain links TRBV7-3 to TRBJ2-3, with D perhaps TRBD2 (6 bases). This CDR3 contains 15 residues. Trimming stripped 2 bases from V and 2 bases from J, with 11 bases between. CDR1 and CDR2 from the germline V gene are SGHTA and FQGTGA. The CDR3: CASSLSGLITDTQYF. The CDR3, as DNA: TGTGCCAGCAGCTTATCGGGACTCATCACAGATACGCAGTATTTT.

This clonotype has a handful of counts. The chain has TRBV5-1 and TRBJ1-2, with D maybe TRBD1 (5 bases). This CDR3 region has 14 residues. The germline V and J ends were trimmed by 0 bases and 8 bases, with 14 bases remaining between them. Per the germline V gene, CDR1 is SGHRS and CDR2 is YFSETQ. The CDR3 sequence: CASSLVPGLKGYTF. CDR3 DNA: TGCGCCAGCAGCTTGGTACCAGGGCTGAAAGGCTACACCTTC.

Concerning this clonotype: A read error may be the cause here, since a much bigger clone is one base away. This chain links TRBV10-3 with TRBJ2-7, with 7 bases fitting TRBD1. Per germline, CDR1 ENHRY and CDR2 SYGVKD. J gave up 4 bases and V 7 bases, and 16 bases lay outside the gene matches. CDR3 size: 16 residues. The CDR3 loop reads CAITESRDSASYEQYF. The CDR3, as DNA: TGTGCCATCACCGAGTCCAGGGACAGTGCGTCATACGAGCAGTACTTC.

The genes are TRBV20-1 and TRBJ2-6, with D uncertain. Trimming left V 6 bases short and J 1 base short, with 4 bases between. CDR1 is DFQATT, CDR2 SNEGSKA, per germline (reference sequence). This CDR3 has 12 residues. This chain's CDR3 is CSAPSGANVLTF. The CDR3 DNA is TGCAGTGCCCCATCTGGGGCCAACGTCCTGACTTTC.

The chain recombines TRBV28 with TRBJ2-3; 10 bases are a match to TRBD2. V gave up 4 bases and J gave up 5 bases; unmatched junction bases: 9. The CDR3 sequence is 16 residues long. Germline V CDR1 and CDR2: MDHEN, SYDVKM. The CDR3 region has the DNA TGTGCCAGCAGTTCCCCGAGGTCTAGCGGGGGAGATACGCAGTATTTT. Its protein product is CASSSPRSSGGDTQYF.

Details on this clonotype: No conserved phenylalanine or tryptophan is present at the end of the CDR3, so a read error is the likely explanation. The chain couples TRBV9 to TRBJ2-5; 8 bases match TRBD1. The CDR3 loop spans 14 amino acids. Trimming took 1 base from V and 5 from J; bases not matched to a gene: 4. Germline CDR1 and CDR2: SGDLS and YYNGEE. CDR3 sequence: CASSVQTGEETQYC. The CDR3 bases are TGTGCCAGCAGCGTACAGACAGGGGAGGAGACCCAGTACTGC.

The rearrangement uses TRBV3-1 and TRBJ1-2; 7 bases agree with TRBD1. The CDR3 has 15 residues. Germline CDR1 and CDR2: LGHDT and YNNKEL (reference sequence). V gave up 2 bases and J gave up 4 bases; unmatched junction bases: 7. CDR3 nucleotides: TGTGCCAGCAGCCAACCGGGACAGTCCGGCTATGGCTACACCTTC. Its translation is CASSQPGQSGYGYTF.

This clonotype was detected a few times. The chain joins TRBV5-1 to TRBJ2-5, with TRBD2 as a possible D gene (6 bases). Trimming cost V 4 bases and J 8 bases, with 15 bases left between them. CDR1 and CDR2 (germline): SGHRS, YFSETQ. The CDR3 is 13 residues long. CDR3 DNA: TGCGCCAGCAGCCGTGATACCGGGGGAACCCAGTACTTC. Translation: CASSRDTGGTQYF.

This sequence joins TRBV6-1 and TRBJ2-5, with 8 nucleotides matching TRBD2. Germline V lookup: CDR1 MNHNS, CDR2 SASEGT. The CDR3 length is 13 residues. Trimming cost V 7 bases and J 9 bases; bases outside gene matches: 10. The CDR3 DNA is TGTGCCAGCAACCTGGAACTAGCGGCGGCCCAGTACTTC. Its translation: CASNLELAAAQYF.